Following are 25 T cell receptor beta chains from one sample sequenced in a study of tumor-infiltrating lymphocytes in localized non-small cell lung cancer. Generated by immunoSEQ multiplex PCR, the TCRdb table keeps only in-frame clones and is missing some. The data hold roughly 9,200 clones, with about four fifths observed a single time. Source material: uninvolved lung tissue not adjacent to the tumor. The source is a human donor with non-small cell lung cancer.

V and J are TRBV29-1 and TRBJ2-2; either TRBD1 or TRBD2 may supply D (5 bases each). CDR1 and CDR2 (germline): SQVTM, ANQGSEA. The CDR3 runs to 14 residues. With 7 bases removed from V and 2 bases from J, the gap between germline ends came to 14 bases. CDR3 sequence (DNA): TGCAGCGCCCAGGGTGGGGGAAACACCGGGGAGCTGTTTTTT. This sequence encodes CSAQGGGNTGELFF.

This clone was seen a few times. This sequence joins TRBV6-1 and TRBJ2-1, with 7 bases matching TRBD1. V lost 3 bases and J lost 8; bases outside the gene matches: 10. The germline V gene encodes CDR1 MNHNS and CDR2 SASEGT. The CDR3 runs to 15 residues. The CDR3 here is CASSDPTGFSDEQFF. The CDR3, as DNA: TGTGCCAGCAGTGATCCGACAGGGTTTTCCGATGAGCAGTTCTTC.

The chain recombines TRBV13 with TRBJ2-3; TRBD2 is a possible D gene (5 bases). The V end lost 3 bases, the J end lost 4 bases, and 14 bases lay between the germline ends. CDR3 length: 15 residues. Per the germline V gene, CDR1 is PRHDT and CDR2 is FYEKMQ (reference sequence). For the CDR3, the DNA is TGTGCCAGCAGCTTCCGGGGTCTACGGGCAGATACGCAGTATTTT. It translates to CASSFRGLRADTQYF.

This chain uses TRBV11-2 with TRBJ1-1; 7 nucleotides agree with TRBD1. The V segment lost 5 bases and the J segment 1 base; nucleotides outside the gene matches: 13. Germline V gives CDR1 SGHAT, CDR2 FQNNGV. The CDR3 runs to 17 residues. CDR3 DNA: TGTGCCAGCAGCCTCAGGGGGGGAGGACAACCGAACACTGAAGCTTTCTTT. This sequence encodes CASSLRGGGQPNTEAFF.

The rearrangement links TRBV11-2 to TRBJ2-5; TRBD2 matches at 9 bases. In germline, CDR1 is SGHAT, CDR2 FQNNGV. CDR3 size: 15 residues. Germline trimming cut 5 bases from V and 0 bases from J; bases unmatched to any gene: 4. The CDR3 protein is CASSQWTSDQETQYF. The CDR3 DNA is TGTGCCAGCAGCCAATGGACTAGCGACCAAGAGACCCAGTACTTC.

V and J are TRBV29-1 and TRBJ2-2; 12 bases match TRBD2. Germline V lookup: CDR1 SQVTM, CDR2 ANQGSEA. The V gene end was trimmed by 7 bases and the J gene end by 4 bases; junction bases not matched to a gene: 7. There are 15 residues in the CDR3. The DNA of the CDR3 is TGCAGCGCCCTGGGACTAGCGGGCCGCACCGGGGAGCTGTTTTTT. This gives the protein CSALGLAGRTGELFF.

The CDR3 bases are TGCGCCAGCAGTGCTTGGGGGGTCCCTGAAGCTTTCTTT. Its translation: CASSAWGVPEAFF. This chain links TRBV10-2 with TRBJ1-1; weak D call: TRBD1 (5 bases). Germline V gives CDR1 WSHSY, CDR2 SAAADI. The CDR3 runs 13 residues. Trimming pared 4 bases from V and 6 bases from J, leaving 12 bases between.

The chain is built from TRBV28 and TRBJ2-1; TRBD2 aligns across 7 bases. The CDR3 loop spans 16 amino acids. Trimming removed 5 bases from V and 6 bases from J; junction bases left unmatched: 13. The germline V gene has CDR1 MDHEN and CDR2 SYDVKM. The CDR3 spells CASSRGGEGRVNEQFF. CDR3 nucleotide sequence: TGTGCCAGCAGTCGCGGCGGGGAGGGACGGGTCAATGAGCAGTTCTTC.

The chain has TRBV7-3 and TRBJ2-5; 15 nucleotides line up with TRBD2. This CDR3 spans 16 amino acids. The V gene end was trimmed by 4 bases and the J gene end by 5 bases; junction bases not matched to a gene: 5. CDR1 and CDR2 (germline): SGHTA, FQGTGA. CDR3 nucleotide sequence: TGTGCCAGCAGCTCAGGACTAGCGGGAGGGGGTGAGACCCAGTACTTC. Protein product: CASSSGLAGGGETQYF.

The rearrangement links TRBV7-3 to TRBJ1-1; D not certain. The CDR3 is made up of 13 amino acids. V lost 6 bases and J lost 0, with 8 bases in between. From germline, CDR1 is SGHTA and CDR2 FQGTGA. CDR3 bases: TGTGCCAGCAGTTACGACGTGAACACTGAAGCTTTCTTT. Translating it yields CASSYDVNTEAFF.

The rearrangement joins TRBV5-1 to TRBJ2-1; TRBD1 aligns across 9 bases. The CDR3 sequence is 14 residues long. V lost 4 bases, J lost 7 bases, and 6 bases stayed unmatched. Germline V gene sequence: CDR1 SGHRS, CDR2 YFSETQ. CDR3 residues: CASSPGTGRNEQFF. CDR3 nucleotides: TGCGCCAGCAGCCCCGGGACAGGGAGGAATGAGCAGTTCTTC.

The rearrangement uses TRBV5-6 and TRBJ2-1; D is perhaps TRBD1 (5 bases). The CDR3 is made up of 16 amino acids. V was trimmed by 3 bases and J by 3 bases, leaving 16 bases between them. Germline V gives CDR1 SGHDT, CDR2 YYEEEE. The CDR3 coding sequence is TGTGCCAGCAGCTCGTCTCGAGGCAGGGACTACAATGAGCAGTTCTTC. Amino acids: CASSSSRGRDYNEQFF.

The chain recombines TRBV27 with TRBJ2-1; 12 bases match TRBD2. Looked up from germline, CDR1 is MNHEY and CDR2 is SMNVEV (reference sequence). V trimming: 6 bases; J trimming: 3 bases; junction bases outside the gene matches: 3. This CDR3 has 15 residues. The CDR3 loop is CASRRLAGDYNEQFF. The CDR3 bases are TGTGCCAGCAGACGACTAGCGGGGGACTACAATGAGCAGTTCTTC.

This clone came up once. The chain joins TRBV9 to TRBJ2-1; 7 nucleotides line up with TRBD2. The CDR3 contains 16 residues. The junction had 4 bases not matched to a gene; V was cut back by 0 bases and J by 1 base. Germline V CDR1 and CDR2: SGDLS, YYNGEE. The CDR3 nucleotides read TGTGCCAGCAGCGTAGGGGCGGGAGTGTCCTACAATGAGCAGTTCTTC. Translating it yields CASSVGAGVSYNEQFF.

The chain is built from TRBV27 and TRBJ1-1; D possibly corresponds to TRBD1 (6 bases). The CDR3 has 15 amino acids. Between the trimmed V and J ends, which lost 8 bases and 0 bases, there was a span of 16 bases. The V gene's germline CDR1 is MNHEY and CDR2 SMNVEV (reference sequence). In nucleotides, the CDR3 is TGTGCCAGCCGGGGACGAGGGACAATGAACACTGAAGCTTTCTTT. Translating gives CASRGRGTMNTEAFF.

The CDR3 here is CASSHPRDRKNTGELFF. CDR3 sequence (DNA): TGCGCCAGCAGCCATCCAAGGGACAGGAAGAACACCGGGGAGCTGTTTTTT. This chain joins TRBV4-1 and TRBJ2-2, with 8 bases fitting TRBD1. Germline V CDR1 and CDR2: MGHRA, YSYEKL. J gave up 1 base and V 3 bases, and 7 bases lay outside the gene matches. The CDR3 is 17 residues long.

The chain joins TRBV18 to TRBJ2-3; 10 bases are a match to TRBD2. J was trimmed by 0 bases and V by 0 bases; bases with no gene match: 9. Germline CDR1 KGHSH, CDR2 LQKENI. The CDR3 loop spans 19 amino acids. As DNA, the CDR3 is TGTGCCAGCTCACCACCGTTACTAGCGGGAACCCAAAGCACAGATACGCAGTATTTT. Translation gives CASSPPLLAGTQSTDTQYF.

The chain recombines TRBV6-6 with TRBJ1-2; tentatively, D is TRBD1 (5 bases). The CDR3 is 14 amino acids. V lost 6 bases, J lost 6 bases, and 17 bases lay in between. Germline V gives CDR1 MNHNY, CDR2 SVGAGI (reference sequence). The DNA of the CDR3 is TGTGCCAGCAGCTCCCAGGGTTACGGAAATGGCTACACCTTC. Encoded protein: CASSSQGYGNGYTF.

This rearrangement joins TRBV6-5 to TRBJ2-2; TRBD1 matches at 7 bases. The J segment lost 5 bases and the V segment lost 4 bases, leaving 7 bases of the junction unmatched. Germline V gene lookup returns CDR1 MNHEY and CDR2 SVGAGI. The CDR3 sequence is 15 residues long. CDR3 coding DNA: TGTGCCAGCAGTTCCCGTCGGGACAGTACCGGGGAGCTGTTTTTT. Its protein product is CASSSRRDSTGELFF.

The chain is built from TRBV5-6 and TRBJ2-2; perhaps TRBD2 as D (5 bases). V was shortened by 4 bases and J by 2 bases, with 12 bases between the two germline ends. Germline loops: CDR1 SGHDT, CDR2 YYEEEE. This CDR3 is built from 15 residues. CDR3 nucleotide sequence: TGTGCCAGCAGCGGTGTCCGGGGTAACACCGGGGAGCTGTTTTTT. Amino acid sequence: CASSGVRGNTGELFF.

The chain uses TRBV30 and TRBJ1-3, with D unresolved. The germline V and J ends were trimmed by 5 bases and 0 bases, with 17 bases remaining between them. The CDR3 runs to 16 residues. CDR1 GTSNPN and CDR2 SVGIG come from the germline V gene (reference sequence). CDR3 in DNA: TGTGCCTGGCCCCCTTACACCGGGGTCTCTGGAAACACCATATATTTT. It translates to CAWPPYTGVSGNTIYF.

The chain recombines TRBV4-1 with TRBJ1-2, with 7 bases matching TRBD1. Germline V gives CDR1 MGHRA, CDR2 YSYEKL. The CDR3 spans 14 residues. V lost 7 bases to trimming and J lost 4 bases; unmatched junction nucleotides: 9. The CDR3 loop reads CASTPPGQRYGYTF. CDR3 nucleotides: TGCGCCAGCACCCCTCCGGGACAGCGCTATGGCTACACCTTC.

The rearrangement links TRBV18 to TRBJ2-3, with 8 bases that match TRBD1. The J segment lost 2 bases and the V segment lost 8 bases, leaving 9 bases of the junction unmatched. This CDR3 has 15 amino acids. Per germline, CDR1 KGHSH and CDR2 LQKENI. The CDR3 here is CASTLQGALTDTQYF. CDR3 DNA: TGTGCCAGCACCTTGCAGGGGGCCCTCACAGATACGCAGTATTTT.

The rearrangement links TRBV28 to TRBJ2-1; D assignment may be TRBD1 or TRBD2 (6 bases each). CDR1 is MDHEN, CDR2 SYDVKM, per germline. Trimming left V 6 bases short and J 8 bases short, with 14 bases between. This CDR3 spans 13 amino acids. Written as DNA, the CDR3 is TGTGCCAGCAGCTACCGGGGGCGGGATGAGCAGTTCTTC. Amino acid sequence: CASSYRGRDEQFF.

With regard to this clone: The CDR3 end shows no conserved phenylalanine or tryptophan, and so a read error is likely. The DNA is omitted, as the CDR3 cannot be located on it reliably, and the CDR3 follows TCRdb's listing. The rearrangement joins TRBV20-1 to TRBJ2-7; the table's D call TRBD2 went unverified against the DNA. The CDR3 region is 10 residues in length, termini included. CDR1 is DFQATT, CDR2 SNEGSKA, per germline (reference sequence). This CDR3 reads CSARDVLAVL.